This T cell receptor (beta chain) came from a study of cytomegalovirus exposure and HLA in healthy donors. With regard to this clone: Its specificity is not known.

The CDR3 sequence is 17 residues long. Per germline, CDR1 SGHTA and CDR2 FQGNSA. V was clipped by 5 bases and J by 6 bases; unmatched bases: 15. The PCR was carried out with 60 Vbeta primers and 13 Jbeta primers. Using immunoSEQ multiplex PCR, the repertoire was profiled, and TCRdb retains in-frame clones only, with some absent. The repertoire has 150,000 to 200,000 clones, 80% of them found once; the top ten carry roughly an eighth. Findings and caveats of the study: The authors listed over 150 TCR beta chains as cytomegalovirus-associated. Indistinguishable V segments, including TRBV6-2 and TRBV6-3, were excluded. Rates of TCR association differed by HLA locus in a later analysis, with DRB1 highest and HLA-C lowest. Rare sequences made up most TCRs, while some public TCRs were found in many donors.

V usage is TRBV7-2 and J usage is TRBJ2-1, with 8 bases aligning to TRBD2. The sequence derives from a woman aged 35 to 49 in good health and CMV-seronegative. Sequencing was performed on PBMCs. CDR3 DNA: TGTGCCAGCAGCCCTCCCGCACGGGGGGGCCTTAGCAATGAGCAGTTCTTC. This codes for CASSPPARGGLSNEQFF.